This is a list of T cell receptor beta chains from one sample in a study of cytomegalovirus exposure and HLA in healthy donors. Measured with immunoSEQ multiplex PCR; TCRdb has only the in-frame clones, and not every one. The sample has under 150,000 clones, 84% seen once; the top ten hold approximately 1.4%. The sample comprised PBMCs. These receptors were taken from a woman younger than 45 in good health and CMV-seronegative. Each CDR3 is given with its conserved first and last residue. Fields, in order: V gene, clone size, CDR3 protein. Clone size is shown for a subset of rows, as once, few, many or a class of expanded clone.

V: TRBV6-1; size: .; CDR3: CASSEASDRPTGELFF
V: TRBV5-1; size: .; CDR3: CASSLALAGVVNEQFF
V: TRBV5-1; size: .; CDR3: CASSSTSGSEQYF
V: TRBV5-1; size: .; CDR3: CASNGLAGGPETQYF
V: TRBV2; size: .; CDR3: CASTPQGYNEQFF
V: TRBV7-8; size: .; CDR3: CASSQEGLSYEQFF
V: TRBV19; size: .; CDR3: CASSPGTQYQPQHF
V: TRBV5-1; size: .; CDR3: CASSYSGQSQETQYF
V: TRBV11-2; size: .; CDR3: CASSTGGEAFF
V: TRBV4-3; size: .; CDR3: CASSQDTSTGLDTQYF
V: TRBV2; size: few; CDR3: CASTRTSRVGYTF
V: TRBV7-3; size: .; CDR3: CASSPQLAGVETQYF
V: TRBV4-3; size: .; CDR3: CASSRQGGQPQHF
V: TRBV30; size: few; CDR3: CAWSVGGDGQPQHF
V: TRBV27; size: .; CDR3: CASSPRTGGWNTEAFF
V: TRBV7-9; size: .; CDR3: CASSQGQGIGNTIYF